This T cell receptor (beta chain) stems from a study of blood T cell repertoires in COVID-19. Turning to the study itself: PBMCs, B-cell-depleted T cells, or T cells provided the cDNA or gDNA that made up the material.

The V and J ends lost 2 bases and 3 bases respectively, with 8 bases between them. Per germline, CDR1 KGHSH and CDR2 LQKENI. This CDR3 contains 14 residues. Per the original methods: It was from reference gene primer amplification that nucleated cell counts were estimated. TCRdb keeps only in-frame clones here, not all; method: immunoSEQ multiplex PCR. V, J and clone size are taken as reported in that table, and D and trimming were inferred from the DNA itself. Among about 200,000 clones listed, roughly nine tenths were seen once. Cohorts were assigned according to the clinical history that participants reported. Recovery among Cohort 3 donors was established by two negative PCRs, clearance, or symptom resolution. This clone was found a few times.

Sequenced material: PBMCs or T cells enriched from blood (not recorded which). This receptor was taken from a woman aged 30 to 39 who had recovered from COVID-19. The rearrangement links TRBV18 to TRBJ1-3; possibly TRBD1 for D (5 bases). The CDR3: CASSPKGDGNTIYF. CDR3 nucleotides: TGTGCCAGCTCACCAAAAGGGGATGGAAACACCATATATTTT.